This section outlines one TCR beta chain sequence together with its context. Assay: immunoSEQ multiplex PCR; the TCRdb copy retains only in-frame clones and omits some. The table lists approximately 180,000 clones, 70% to 85% of them singletons. The data were obtained in a study of blood T cell repertoires in COVID-19. There are 15 residues in the CDR3. With 4 bases clipped from V and 0 bases from J, the junction kept 4 bases outside the gene matches. CDR1 MGHDK and CDR2 SYGVNS come from the germline V gene. The origin of this receptor is a man in his fifties or sixties who had recovered from COVID-19. Sequences were obtained from PBMCs or T cells enriched from blood (not recorded which). The chain links TRBV25-1 to TRBJ2-7, with 9 bases identical to TRBD1. The CDR3 spells CASSGRDRVSYEQYF. The CDR3 coding sequence is TGTGCCAGCAGTGGTCGGGACAGGGTCTCCTACGAGCAGTACTTC.